The sequence of this T cell receptor (beta chain) was determined in a study of human T cells and chemical hapten exposure. Study background: Per-sample TCR yields varied mainly from small pooled library volume differences.

The time point was: healthy volunteer bleed at 2 weeks. Whole blood, unfractionated, served as the material for total RNA extraction. Per germline, CDR1 ENHRY and CDR2 SYGVKD. V was clipped by 5 bases and J by 9 bases; unmatched bases: 10. The CDR3 covers 14 residues. TCRdb called the RACE reads again in MiXCR, with one record for every CDR3 protein. Seen here are 100,000 to 150,000 distinct CDR3 sequences, approximately 10% observed once, and the top ten hold roughly 2%. Notes on this clonotype: What it binds is not known.

Study-wide points: With DPC sensitization, TCRs exceeding 1 in 1000 frequency showed no change.

Sequenced sample: whole blood. The chain has TRBV10-3 and TRBJ2-1; 7 nucleotides align to TRBD2. The clonotype comes from a male donor in good health. Some clones in this sample may be carry-over from other donors' samples. As DNA, the CDR3 is TGTGCCATCAGTACCACTGGGGGGGAAGTTGAGCAGTTCTTC. Its translation: CAISTTGGEVEQFF.